These 31 T cell receptor beta chains were sequenced from one sample in a study of T cell repertoires in cytomegalovirus infection. Their antigens remain unidentified. TCRdb called the reads again in MiXCR, with one record for every CDR3 protein. The sample yields approximately 910,000 distinct CDR3 sequences, approximately 32% seen once. The source was cultured CD8+ T cells from PBMCs, collected from culture after CMV antigen stimulation. All receptors derive from a human donor in good health (CMV status not recorded). Some clones in this sample may be carry-over from other donors' samples.

This clonotype was counted between two and nine times. The chain is built from TRBV28 and TRBJ2-7, with D perhaps TRBD1 (6 bases). Per germline, CDR1 MDHEN and CDR2 SYDVKM. Trimming took off 5 bases at V and 2 bases at J, with 13 bases between the two ends. The length of the CDR3 is 14 residues. The CDR3 sequence: CASSANRVPYEQYV. Here the CDR3 DNA reads TGTGCCAGCAGTGCGAACAGGGTACCCTACGAGCAGTACGTC.

V is TRBV6-1 and J is TRBJ2-5, with a weak D call TRBD1 (6 bases). CDR1 is MNHNS, CDR2 SASEGT, per germline. The CDR3 totals 16 residues. With 6 bases removed from V and 4 bases from J, the gap between germline ends came to 21 bases. The CDR3 sequence is CASRNYNRVVAETQYF. The DNA of the CDR3 is TGTGCCAGCAGGAATTACAACAGGGTGGTGGCAGAGACCCAGTACTTC.

This clonotype was counted only a few times. The V call is TRBV11-3, the J call TRBJ2-1; 8 nucleotides agree with TRBD2. Unmatched junction bases numbered 12, after V lost 3 bases and J lost 8 bases. The CDR3 covers 16 residues. Germline values: CDR1 SGHNT, CDR2 YENEEA. CDR3 sequence reads: CASSLGGGLKWHEQFF. The CDR3 bases are TGTGCCAGCAGCTTGGGCGGGGGGCTCAAGTGGCATGAGCAGTTCTTC.

This clonotype was detected many times. The chain recombines TRBV7-8 with TRBJ2-5; D perhaps matches TRBD2 (6 bases). Germline assignment: CDR1 SGHVS and CDR2 FQNEAQ. V was pared by 0 bases and J by 4 bases, with 9 bases between. The CDR3 totals 14 residues. CDR3 nucleotides: TGTGCCAGCAGCTTAGCGGGGGACTTAGAGACCCAGTACTTC. The encoded protein is CASSLAGDLETQYF.

A note on this clonotype: At one end the junction does not follow the germline gene, possibly because of a read error. The chain couples TRBV2 to TRBJ1-5; 8 bases are shared with TRBD1. The germline V gene encodes CDR1 SNHLY and CDR2 FYNNEI. The CDR3 is 18 amino acids. The chain's CDR3 is CAGSELWQGASWDQPQHF. The CDR3, as DNA: TGTGCCGGCAGTGAATTATGGCAGGGGGCGAGTTGGGACCAGCCCCAGCATTTT.

Concerning this clonotype itself: A junction end diverges from the germline sequence, so it may reflect a read error. The chain employs TRBV27 and TRBJ2-1, with D tentatively TRBD2 (6 bases). The CDR3 has 13 residues. Germline loops: CDR1 MNHEY, CDR2 SMNVEV (reference sequence). The CDR3 sequence is CANSLGLNNEQFF. In DNA form, the CDR3 reads TGTGCCAACAGTTTAGGACTAAACAATGAGCAGTTCTTC.

This clonotype was seen only a few times. The chain couples TRBV7-6 to TRBJ2-1; TRBD2 matches at 14 bases. Trimming cost V 4 bases and J 9 bases; bases outside gene matches: 20. The CDR3 has 20 amino acids. Per the germline V gene, CDR1 is SGHVS and CDR2 is FNYEAQ. The CDR3 DNA is TGTGCCAGCAGCTCGGGACCCCCCAGGACTAGCGGGGGGCAGGGGGGTGAGCAGTTCTTC. Protein: CASSSGPPRTSGGQGGEQFF.

The chain joins TRBV7-2 to TRBJ1-4; 9 bases are shared with TRBD1. With V trimmed by 4 bases and J by 10 bases, 7 bases remained unmatched. The length of the CDR3 is 14 residues. Germline V CDR1 and CDR2: SGHTA, FQGNSA. The CDR3, as DNA: TGTGCCAGCAGCTATCGGGACAGGGATGGAAAACTGTTTTTT. Protein sequence: CASSYRDRDGKLFF.

A few counts support this clonotype. The genes are TRBV4-1 and TRBJ2-1; D call uncertain. This CDR3 is built from 11 residues. The germline V gene encodes CDR1 MGHRA and CDR2 YSYEKL. The ends were cut back, 3 bases at V and 6 bases at J, with 3 bases in the middle. The CDR3 DNA reads as TGCGCCAGCAGCCACCTCAATGAGCAGTTCTTC. It translates to CASSHLNEQFF.

This clonotype was observed many times. The V and J genes are TRBV7-8 and TRBJ2-1, with D tentatively TRBD1 or TRBD2 (6 bases each). Germline CDR1 reads SGHVS; CDR2 reads FQNEAQ. This CDR3 spans 15 amino acids. V was clipped by 3 bases and J by 7 bases, with 16 bases between them. The CDR3 DNA reads TGTGCCAGCAGCTTCACAGGGAGGAAGAGGAATGAGCAGTTCTTC. Protein: CASSFTGRKRNEQFF.

This clonotype was seen a handful of times. This chain joins TRBV7-9 and TRBJ1-4; the match to TRBD1 covers 7 bases. After removal of 11 bases from V and 5 bases from J, the junction contained 5 bases not matched to a gene. The CDR3 length is 12 residues. CDR1 is SEHNR, CDR2 FQNEAQ, per germline (reference sequence). Written as DNA, the CDR3 is TGTGCCTATCCAGGGGGAAATGAAAAACTGTTTTTT. Translating gives CAYPGGNEKLFF.

A few counts support this clonotype. This rearrangement joins TRBV25-1 to TRBJ2-1, with D hard to call. This CDR3 has 14 amino acids. The V and J ends lost 3 bases and 7 bases respectively, with 13 bases between them. Germline V CDR1 and CDR2: MGHDK, SYGVNS. The CDR3 region is CASSDDEAKNEQFF. The CDR3 DNA reads as TGTGCCAGCAGTGACGATGAGGCGAAGAATGAGCAGTTCTTC.

In this sample, this clonotype turned up a few times. The chain recombines TRBV10-3 with TRBJ2-1; tentative D call: TRBD2 (5 bases). Germline CDR1 ENHRY, CDR2 SYGVKD. This CDR3 contains 13 residues. With 5 bases removed from V and 5 bases from J, the gap between germline ends came to 10 bases. CDR3 nucleotide sequence: TGTGCCATCAGTATTAACGGGGACAATGAGCAGTTCTTC. Translated, it gives CAISINGDNEQFF.

This clonotype was recorded at least ten times. J is TRBJ2-6 and V is TRBV7-6; D gene ambiguous. Trimming took 1 base from V and 0 from J, leaving 7 bases between them. Germline-derived CDR1 and CDR2 are SGHVS and FNYEAQ. The CDR3 spans 16 residues. This chain's CDR3 is CASSLDSRSGANVLTF. CDR3 DNA sequence: TGTGCCAGCAGCTTAGACTCCCGCTCTGGGGCCAACGTCCTGACTTTC.

This chain links TRBV13 with TRBJ2-3, with D perhaps TRBD2 (6 bases). Trimming pared 0 bases from V and 4 bases from J, leaving 14 bases between. Germline V gene sequence: CDR1 PRHDT, CDR2 FYEKMQ (reference sequence). This CDR3 region has 16 residues. This chain's CDR3 is CASSLGRAGTADTQYF. The CDR3 DNA follows: TGTGCCAGCAGCTTAGGCCGGGCGGGGACCGCAGATACGCAGTATTTT.

V is TRBV24-1 and J is TRBJ2-5; 8 bases are a match to TRBD1. After removal of 4 bases from V and 2 bases from J, the junction contained 2 bases not matched to a gene. The CDR3 has 14 amino acids. In germline, CDR1 is KGHDR, CDR2 SFDVKD. The CDR3 bases are TGTGCCACCAGTGAGGGACAGGTACAAGAGACCCAGTACTTC. Residues: CATSEGQVQETQYF.

As for this clonotype: A much larger clonotype is one base distant, so this may be a read error. This rearrangement joins TRBV7-2 to TRBJ1-2; 9 positions agree with TRBD1. Germline V gives CDR1 SGHTA, CDR2 FQGNSA. The CDR3 has 15 residues. CDR3 DNA sequence: TGTGTCAGCAGCAGCTGGACAGGGGACAACTATGGCTACACCTTC. This sequence encodes CVSSSWTGDNYGYTF.

V and J are TRBV28 and TRBJ1-2; D gene uncertain. Trimming removed 3 bases at V and 4 bases at J, with 9 bases between. The CDR3 spans 13 residues. Germline CDR1 MDHEN, CDR2 SYDVKM. The CDR3 loop is CASSFPGGYGYTF. CDR3 bases: TGTGCCAGCAGTTTCCCGGGCGGCTATGGCTACACCTTC.

Only a few counts were recorded for this clonotype. The J gene is TRBJ1-1, the V gene TRBV12-3 or TRBV12-4; D possibly corresponds to TRBD1 (6 bases). V dropped 2 bases and J dropped 4 bases, with 11 bases sitting between them. The length of the CDR3 is 14 residues. CDR3 in DNA: TGTGCCAGCAGTTTATATGTAGGGGGCACTGAAGCTTTCTTT. This gives the protein CASSLYVGGTEAFF.

The CDR3 reads CASSLSFPPETREKLFF. The DNA for the CDR3 is TGTGCCAGCAGCTTGAGTTTCCCGCCAGAAACGAGGGAAAAACTGTTTTTT. The chain recombines TRBV5-5 with TRBJ1-4; D gene ambiguous. Germline assignment: CDR1 SGHKS and CDR2 YYEKEE (reference sequence). V was shortened by 1 base and J by 8 bases, with 21 bases between the two germline ends. The CDR3 is 17 amino acids.

V usage is TRBV19 and J usage is TRBJ2-3, with 10 nucleotides matching TRBD2. This CDR3 contains 15 residues. The ends lost 11 bases at V and 3 bases at J; junction bases unmatched: 11. Germline lookup yields CDR1 LNHDA and CDR2 SQIVND (reference sequence). The CDR3 DNA reads as TGTGCCCTCGTACCGCTAGCGGGGGTGACAGATACGCAGTATTTT. It codes for CALVPLAGVTDTQYF.

Only a few counts were recorded for this clonotype. The CDR3 loop reads CASRPGTGGYEQYV. CDR3 DNA sequence: TGTGCCAGCAGACCGGGGACAGGGGGTTACGAGCAGTACGTC. The rearrangement uses TRBV27 and TRBJ2-7, with 11 bases that match TRBD1. This CDR3 is 14 amino acids long. Germline V CDR1 and CDR2: MNHEY, SMNVEV (reference sequence). V gave up 6 bases and J gave up 4 bases; unmatched junction bases: 5.

This chain joins TRBV4-1 and TRBJ2-5, with unresolved D. This CDR3 region has 14 residues. V shed 4 bases and J shed 2 bases, with 11 bases lying between them. The germline CDR1 and CDR2 sequences are MGHRA and YSYEKL. The CDR3, as DNA: TGCGCCAGCAGCCCCCCAGATGGTCAAGAGACCCAGTACTTC. Translating it yields CASSPPDGQETQYF.

The chain joins TRBV6-5 to TRBJ1-4; D perhaps matches TRBD1 (5 bases). This CDR3 has 15 amino acids. Germline V gene data show CDR1 as MNHEY and CDR2 as SVGAGI. Trimming shortened V by 6 bases and J by 3 bases, and 14 bases separated the two germline ends. The CDR3, as DNA: TGTGCCAGCAGCCCCTCGGGGGGGGCTAATGAAAAACTGTTTTTT. Protein sequence: CASSPSGGANEKLFF.

The V and J genes are TRBV19 and TRBJ1-1, with no clear D. Trimming stripped 0 bases from V and 6 bases from J, with 17 bases between. Germline V gives CDR1 LNHDA, CDR2 SQIVND (reference sequence). This CDR3 has 16 amino acids. The CDR3 here is CASSIDVTAFWAEAFF. CDR3 nucleotide sequence: TGTGCCAGTAGTATAGACGTAACGGCCTTCTGGGCTGAAGCTTTCTTT.

In this sample, this clonotype turned up many times. This rearrangement joins TRBV27 to TRBJ1-1; no clear D. Trimming took off 6 bases at V and 1 base at J, with 9 bases between the two ends. The CDR3 runs to 13 residues. Per germline, CDR1 MNHEY and CDR2 SMNVEV (reference sequence). The CDR3 sequence is CASSLSRNTEAFF. For the CDR3, the DNA is TGTGCCAGCAGCTTAAGCAGGAACACTGAAGCTTTCTTT.

The rearrangement links TRBV20-1 to TRBJ1-1, with D maybe TRBD1 (5 bases). The germline gives CDR1 DFQATT, CDR2 SNEGSKA (reference sequence). CDR3 size: 14 residues. Trimming took 0 bases from V and 4 from J, leaving 12 bases between them. This chain's CDR3 is CSARDLGAFTEAFF. For the CDR3, the DNA is TGCAGTGCTAGAGATCTTGGGGCTTTCACTGAAGCTTTCTTT.

This clonotype has more than one count but fewer than ten. The V gene is TRBV15, the J gene TRBJ2-3; the D is unclear. Germline lookup yields CDR1 LNHNV and CDR2 YYDKDF (reference sequence). The CDR3 loop spans 16 amino acids. V lost 0 bases and J 0 bases, leaving 10 bases between the germline ends. The CDR3 coding sequence is TGTGCCACCAGCAGAGATGTGGGTCCTAGCACAGATACGCAGTATTTT. Translated, it gives CATSRDVGPSTDTQYF.

In this sample, this clonotype turned up a few times. The J gene is TRBJ1-5, the V gene TRBV19; TRBD1 is a possible D gene (5 bases). The CDR3 contains 16 residues. Germline CDR1 LNHDA, CDR2 SQIVND (reference sequence). V lost 6 bases and J lost 1, with 16 bases in between. CDR3 DNA sequence: TGTGCCAGTAGACCCCCCGCCTGGGGGAGCAATCAGCCCCAGCATTTT. Amino acids: CASRPPAWGSNQPQHF.

This clonotype appeared a few times. CDR3: CASSGPTLRGRTDTQYF. CDR3 DNA sequence: TGTGCCAGCAGCGGTCCGACTCTAAGGGGACGCACAGATACGCAGTATTTT. The chain combines TRBV5-6 with TRBJ2-3; D assignment may be TRBD1 or TRBD2 (5 bases each). From germline, CDR1 is SGHDT and CDR2 YYEEEE. Deletions cut 4 bases from V and 1 base from J, with 19 bases between. CDR3 size: 17 residues.

In its sample, this clonotype was seen a few times. The CDR3 coding sequence is TGTGCTAGTGGTTTGGCCGGGACAGGGGTAGACTATGGCTACACCTTC. Its translation is CASGLAGTGVDYGYTF. The chain recombines TRBV12-5 with TRBJ1-2; TRBD1 matches 10 bases. CDR1 and CDR2 (germline): LGHNT, FRNRAP. The length of the CDR3 is 16 residues. V was clipped by 1 base and J by 3 bases; unmatched bases: 5.